The 32 T cell receptor beta chains in this list originate from one sample, sequenced in a study of monozygotic twins with inflammatory bowel disease. Each CDR3 protein gets one entry in TCRdb, which reprocessed the 5' RACE reads and gives no DNA. Across roughly 330,000 distinct CDR3 sequences, the top ten clones capture under 2.5% of the sample. Sequencing was performed on blood. Every receptor here comes from a human donor with ulcerative colitis or Crohn's disease, or a healthy co-twin of an affected twin (not recorded which).

The chain couples TRBV20-1 to TRBJ2-2; TCRdb reports TRBD2, a call that lacks DNA to check it against. The CDR3 consists of 16 residues. In germline, CDR1 is DFQATT, CDR2 SNEGSKA (reference sequence). CDR3 amino acids: CSAPTSGSPNTGELFF.

V is TRBV11-2 and J is TRBJ2-3; without DNA, the TCRdb call of TRBD1 cannot be checked. The CDR3 is 16 amino acids. CDR1 and CDR2 (germline): SGHAT, FQNNGV. The CDR3 loop reads CASSPVIRDGPDTQYF. The variable domain in full, completed from reference TRBV11-2 and TRBJ2-3, reads EAGVAQSPRYKIIEKRQSVAFWCNPISGHATLYWYQQILGQGPKLLIQFQNNGVVDDSQLPKDRFSAERLKGVDSTLKIQPAKLEDSAVYLCASSPVIRDGPDTQYFGPGTRLTVL.

The chain employs TRBV5-1 and TRBJ2-1; TCRdb calls TRBD1, which cannot be checked without DNA. The length of the CDR3 is 13 residues. Per germline, CDR1 SGHRS and CDR2 YFSETQ. CDR3 sequence: CASSLQGVGEQFF.

J is TRBJ2-7 and V is TRBV15; TCRdb's D call of TRBD2 is untestable without DNA. This CDR3 comprises 19 residues. CDR1 and CDR2 (germline): LNHNV, YYDKDF (reference sequence). CDR3 residues: CATSSGGYPISTLASEQYF.

The chain combines TRBV4-2 with TRBJ2-2. The CDR3 sequence is 13 residues long. CDR1 and CDR2 (germline): LGHNA, YNFKEQ. The CDR3 spells CASSPGTNGELFF.

The chain links TRBV19 to TRBJ1-5. The germline V gene encodes CDR1 LNHDA and CDR2 SQIVND (reference sequence). The CDR3 has 14 amino acids. This chain's CDR3 is CASSIAGNNQPQHF.

V is TRBV3-1 and J is TRBJ1-2. Germline-derived CDR1 and CDR2 are LGHDT and YNNKEL (reference sequence). This CDR3 has 14 amino acids. CDR3 residues: CASRVGLASYGYTF.

The chain combines TRBV7-2 with TRBJ1-3. Germline loops: CDR1 SGHTA, CDR2 FQGNSA. This CDR3 has 13 residues. This chain's CDR3 is CASSLAVGNTIYF.

CDR3 in amino acids: CASSLGLAGPGYTF. V gene TRBV13 combines with J gene TRBJ1-2. The germline CDR1 and CDR2 sequences are PRHDT and FYEKMQ (reference sequence). The CDR3 has 14 residues.

The chain combines TRBV4-1 with TRBJ2-1. This CDR3 is 18 amino acids long. CDR1 is MGHRA, CDR2 YSYEKL, per germline. The chain's CDR3 is CASSNSANLRPSYNEQFF.

The chain links TRBV4-3 to TRBJ1-4; TCRdb's D call of TRBD1 is untestable without DNA. This CDR3 spans 17 amino acids. Germline V gene sequence: CDR1 LGHNA, CDR2 YSLEER. The CDR3 here is CASSQDTWGSMNEKLFF.

The chain links TRBV3-1 to TRBJ2-3; TCRdb's D call, TRBD2, is unchecked because there is no DNA. The CDR3 length is 16 residues. Germline assignment: CDR1 LGHDT and CDR2 YNNKEL (reference sequence). CDR3 loop: CASSHRGGGGTDTQYF.

The chain combines TRBV18 with TRBJ1-1; TCRdb's assignment of TRBD1 cannot be checked, as there is no DNA. The CDR3 loop spans 15 amino acids. Germline CDR1 reads KGHSH; CDR2 reads LQKENI. CDR3 loop: CASSPWDRGNTEAFF.

J is TRBJ1-2 and V is TRBV28; lacking DNA, the TRBD1 call made by TCRdb goes unchecked. The CDR3 consists of 13 residues. The germline V gene encodes CDR1 MDHEN and CDR2 SYDVKM. The CDR3 sequence is CASQFEGRYGYTF.

V is TRBV4-1 and J is TRBJ1-2. The CDR3 runs to 14 residues. The germline V gene has CDR1 MGHRA and CDR2 YSYEKL. Here the CDR3 reads CASSQEFGLYGYTF.

The chain uses TRBV7-2 and TRBJ2-2. Germline V lookup: CDR1 SGHTA, CDR2 FQGNSA. CDR3 length: 15 amino acids. The CDR3 loop is CASSLAMAGTGELFF. The full variable domain, completed using reference TRBV7-2 and TRBJ2-2, is GAGVSQSPSNKVTEKGKDVELRCDPISGHTALYWYRQSLGQGLEFLIYFQGNSAPDKSGLPSDRFSAERTGGSVSTLTIQRTQQEDSAVYLCASSLAMAGTGELFFGEGSRLTVL.

This chain joins TRBV7-9 and TRBJ1-1; TCRdb outputs TRBD1, but without DNA this stays unchecked. CDR1 is SEHNR, CDR2 FQNEAQ, per germline (reference sequence). CDR3 length: 14 amino acids. The CDR3 loop is CASTQTGGDTEAFF.

This rearrangement joins TRBV24-1 to TRBJ2-1. The CDR3 extends over 11 amino acids. Germline V gene sequence: CDR1 KGHDR, CDR2 SFDVKD. The chain's CDR3 is CATSDFQEQFF.

This chain connects TRBV20-1 to TRBJ1-2; no DNA is available, so the TRBD1 call from TCRdb remains unchecked. Germline loops: CDR1 DFQATT, CDR2 SNEGSKA (reference sequence). This CDR3 is built from 14 residues. Here the CDR3 reads CSARGVGANYGYTF.

This chain uses TRBV20-1 with TRBJ1-3; lacking DNA, the TRBD1 call made by TCRdb goes unchecked. This CDR3 is built from 14 residues. Germline V gene data show CDR1 as DFQATT and CDR2 as SNEGSKA (reference sequence). The CDR3: CSARGQGIGNTIYF.

This rearrangement joins TRBV12-3 or TRBV12-4 to TRBJ2-1; TCRdb's D call, TRBD1, is unchecked because there is no DNA. This CDR3 spans 13 amino acids. This CDR3 is CAIPGSTTNEQFF.

This chain links TRBV11-2 with TRBJ2-2; TCRdb names TRBD2, which stays unverified in the absence of DNA. The V gene's germline CDR1 is SGHAT and CDR2 FQNNGV. This CDR3 contains 13 residues. The CDR3 here is CASNRRATGELFF. Together with reference TRBV11-2 and TRBJ2-2, the CDR3 gives the full variable domain: EAGVAQSPRYKIIEKRQSVAFWCNPISGHATLYWYQQILGQGPKLLIQFQNNGVVDDSQLPKDRFSAERLKGVDSTLKIQPAKLEDSAVYLCASNRRATGELFFGEGSRLTVL.

The chain couples TRBV7-2 to TRBJ2-2; TCRdb's D call of TRBD2 is untestable without DNA. Germline CDR1 and CDR2: SGHTA and FQGNSA. The CDR3 is 15 residues long. The CDR3 protein is CASSFNGGGTGELFF.

The rearrangement links TRBV20-1 to TRBJ2-5; TCRdb indicates TRBD1, and absent DNA this call remains unverified. There are 15 residues in the CDR3. Germline V lookup: CDR1 DFQATT, CDR2 SNEGSKA (reference sequence). The chain's CDR3 is CSAPKAGEVGETQYF.

The V gene is TRBV5-1, the J gene TRBJ2-1; no DNA is available, so the TRBD1 call from TCRdb remains unchecked. This CDR3 has 15 residues. In germline, CDR1 is SGHRS, CDR2 YFSETQ. The CDR3 loop is CASSDRDGSYNEQFF.

The chain recombines TRBV9 with TRBJ2-3; there is no DNA to check the TCRdb D call of TRBD1. Germline V gene sequence: CDR1 SGDLS, CDR2 YYNGEE. The CDR3 sequence is 13 residues long. CDR3 in amino acids: CASSELQGRTQYF.

The chain employs TRBV7-7 and TRBJ2-2; lacking DNA, the TRBD2 call made by TCRdb goes unchecked. Germline CDR1 reads SSHAT; CDR2 reads FNYEAQ (reference sequence). The CDR3 totals 18 residues. The CDR3 is CASSLISGRAGKPGELFF.

This sequence joins TRBV9 and TRBJ1-6; no DNA is available, so the TRBD1 call from TCRdb remains unchecked. CDR1 is SGDLS, CDR2 YYNGEE, per germline. This CDR3 contains 15 residues. This CDR3 reads CASNQGQGPNSPLHF.

The chain links TRBV5-1 to TRBJ2-1; TCRdb calls TRBD2, which cannot be checked without DNA. CDR1 SGHRS and CDR2 YFSETQ come from the germline V gene. The CDR3 covers 16 residues. CDR3 in amino acids: CASSPPAGHPESEQFF.

The chain links TRBV6-2 or TRBV6-3 to TRBJ2-4; without DNA, the TCRdb call of TRBD1 cannot be checked. The germline V gene encodes CDR1 MNHEY and CDR2 SVGEGT. CDR3 size: 20 residues. This CDR3 is CASSYRLGSVAGGHGNIQYF.

This sequence joins TRBV3-1 and TRBJ1-4; TCRdb outputs TRBD1, but without DNA this stays unchecked. The CDR3 is made up of 15 amino acids. Germline V gene sequence: CDR1 LGHDT, CDR2 YNNKEL (reference sequence). CDR3 in amino acids: CASRLLGTPNEKLFF.

V usage is TRBV10-3 and J usage is TRBJ2-7. This CDR3 has 12 residues. From germline, CDR1 is ENHRY and CDR2 SYGVKD. CDR3 in amino acids: CAIKTDLYEQYF.